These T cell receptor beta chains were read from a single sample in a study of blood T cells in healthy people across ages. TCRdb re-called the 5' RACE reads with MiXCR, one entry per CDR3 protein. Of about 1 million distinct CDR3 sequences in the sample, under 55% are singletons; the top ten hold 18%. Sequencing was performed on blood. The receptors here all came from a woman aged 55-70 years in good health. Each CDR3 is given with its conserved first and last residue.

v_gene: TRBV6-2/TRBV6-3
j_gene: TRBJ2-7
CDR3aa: CASSKTGRYEQYF

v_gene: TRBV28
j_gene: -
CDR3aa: CASRRAEQFF

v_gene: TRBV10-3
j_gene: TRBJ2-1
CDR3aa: CATEVGGSNEQFF

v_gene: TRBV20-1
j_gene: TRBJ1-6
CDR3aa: CSAVTPRGGLGNSPLHF

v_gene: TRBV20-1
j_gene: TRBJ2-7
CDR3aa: CSAPSPGQGVDEQYF

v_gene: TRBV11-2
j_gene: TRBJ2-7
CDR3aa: CASSLDLRGTYEQYF

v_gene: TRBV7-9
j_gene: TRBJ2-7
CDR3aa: CASSLERHDDEQYF

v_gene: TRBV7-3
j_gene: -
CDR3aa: CASSPQASGNQETQFF

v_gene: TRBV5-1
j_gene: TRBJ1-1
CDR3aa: CASSLTRTGNYAEAFF

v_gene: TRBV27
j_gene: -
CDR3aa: CASYNRAATSYNEQYF

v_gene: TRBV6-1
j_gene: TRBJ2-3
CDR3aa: CASRGLYRFSSTDTQYF

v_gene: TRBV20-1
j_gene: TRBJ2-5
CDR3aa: CSVFGRGRAGETQYF

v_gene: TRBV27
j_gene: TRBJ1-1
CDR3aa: CASSLERGGSTEAFF

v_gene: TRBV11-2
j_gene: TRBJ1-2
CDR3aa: CASSLGRGEGYTF

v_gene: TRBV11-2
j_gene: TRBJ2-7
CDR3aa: CASRRNGLGYYEQYF

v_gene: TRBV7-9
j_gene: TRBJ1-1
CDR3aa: CASSLGTASNTEAFF

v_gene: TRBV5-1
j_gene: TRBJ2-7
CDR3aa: CASSLDGTGNREQYF

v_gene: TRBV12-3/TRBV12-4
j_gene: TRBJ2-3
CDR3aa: CASSLNGRADTQYF

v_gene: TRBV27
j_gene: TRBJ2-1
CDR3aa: CASSGLGYEQFF

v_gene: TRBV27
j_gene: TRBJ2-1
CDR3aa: CASRDSGKPYNEQFF

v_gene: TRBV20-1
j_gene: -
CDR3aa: CSARDIAGGLEQYF

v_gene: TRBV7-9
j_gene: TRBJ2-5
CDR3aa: CASSNLQGMETQYF

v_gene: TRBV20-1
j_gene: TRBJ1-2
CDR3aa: CSARDQGRRSYGYTF

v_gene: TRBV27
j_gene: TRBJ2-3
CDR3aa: CASSPISGTTDTQYF

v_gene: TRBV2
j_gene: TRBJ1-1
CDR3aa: CASNRGGLTEAFF

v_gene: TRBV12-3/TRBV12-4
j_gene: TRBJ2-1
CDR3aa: CASSLSLPGNEQFF

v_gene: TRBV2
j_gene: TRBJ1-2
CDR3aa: CASSADGGLPYGYTF

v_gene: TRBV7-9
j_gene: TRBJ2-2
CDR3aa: CASSLDGDTGELFF

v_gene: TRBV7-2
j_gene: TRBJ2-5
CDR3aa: CASSLIPGPETQYF

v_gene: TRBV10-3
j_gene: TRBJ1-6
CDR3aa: CAICGARDNSPLHF

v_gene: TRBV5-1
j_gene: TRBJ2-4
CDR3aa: CASSSGGRAGVAKNIQYF

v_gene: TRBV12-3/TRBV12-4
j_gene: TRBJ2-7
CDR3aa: CASSIGGEQYF

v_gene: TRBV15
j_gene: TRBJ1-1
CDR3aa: CATRQPGVNTEAFF

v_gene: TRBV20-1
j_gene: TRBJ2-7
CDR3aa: CSARDGQRLAGVPEQYF

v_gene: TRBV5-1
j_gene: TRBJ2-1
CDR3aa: CASSRVGGSYNEQFF

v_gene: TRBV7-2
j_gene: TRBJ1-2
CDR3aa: CASSLGRGALLGYTF

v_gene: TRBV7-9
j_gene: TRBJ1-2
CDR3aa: CASSLFSSWGWIHYGYTF

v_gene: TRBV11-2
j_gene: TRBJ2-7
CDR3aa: CASSPNQGFYEQYF

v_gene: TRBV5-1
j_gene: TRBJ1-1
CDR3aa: CASVEDPRFNTEAFF

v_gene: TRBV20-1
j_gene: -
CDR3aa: CSARGRGEVYEQYF

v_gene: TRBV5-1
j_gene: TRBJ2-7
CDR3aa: CASSRTGQGTYEQYF